Listed below are T cell receptor beta chains from one sample, sequenced in a study of blood T cell repertoires in COVID-19. Sequencing used immunoSEQ multiplex PCR; TCRdb keeps in-frame clones, though not all of them. Among around 60,000 clones listed, over 60% were seen once. Material: peripheral blood. The receptors were sampled from a man aged 25-45 years with COVID-19, enrolled during active disease. CDR3s include the opening cysteine and the closing phenylalanine or tryptophan. Each record gives: D gene, V gene, J gene, clone size, CDR3 DNA, CDR3 protein. A D gene is named only where the DNA matches it firmly. Clone size is shown for a subset of rows, as once, few, many or a class of expanded clone.

>NA|TRBV2|TRBJ1-3|few
TGTGCCAGCAAGAGCCTGGAGTCTGGAAACACCATATATTTT
CASKSLESGNTIYF
>NA|TRBV5-4|TRBJ2-2|few
TGTGCCAGCAGCCCACGGACAGCCGGGGAGCTGTTTTTT
CASSPRTAGELFF
>NA|TRBV6-2/TRBV6-3|TRBJ1-2|NA
TGTGCCAGCAGTTACGGCCTTTACTATGGCTACACCTTC
CASSYGLYYGYTF
>TRBD1|TRBV5-1|TRBJ2-5|NA
TGCGCCAGCAGCTTGACAGGGGCAAACCAAGAGACCCAGTACTTC
CASSLTGANQETQYF
>NA|TRBV5-1|TRBJ2-5|NA
TGCGCCAGCAGCTTGACGGTGGGCCGGGAGACCCAGTACTTC
CASSLTVGRETQYF
>NA|TRBV2|TRBJ1-4|NA
TGTGCCAGCAGTGTTAGCTTCGCAACTAATGAAAAACTGTTTTTT
CASSVSFATNEKLFF
>NA|TRBV29-1|TRBJ1-6|NA
TGCAGCGTTGGGCAATATAATTCACCCCTCCACTTT
CSVGQYNSPLHF
>TRBD1|TRBV6-5|TRBJ1-4|NA
TGTGCCAGCAGCCGACAGGGACGTGAAAAACTGTTTTTT
CASSRQGREKLFF
>TRBD1|TRBV5-4|TRBJ1-6|few
TGTGCCAGCAGCTTGGACAGGGGCTCCTATAATTCACCCCTCCACTTT
CASSLDRGSYNSPLHF
>TRBD2|TRBV24-1|TRBJ2-5|NA
TGTGCCACCAGTGACATACTAGCGGGAGAGACCCAGTACTTC
CATSDILAGETQYF
>NA|TRBV3-1/TRBV3-2|TRBJ2-5|NA
TGTGCCAGCAGCCAAGTTCAGGGGCTTCGGGAGACCCAGTACTTC
CASSQVQGLRETQYF
>NA|TRBV29-1|TRBJ1-3|NA
TGCAGCGTTGAAGGCGGAGACTCTGGAAACACCATATATTTT
CSVEGGDSGNTIYF
>TRBD2|TRBV6-4|TRBJ2-1|NA
TGTGCCAGCAGTGACATTAGCGGGGCAAATGAGCAGTTCTTC
CASSDISGANEQFF
>TRBD1|TRBV11-2|TRBJ2-3|NA
TGTGCCAGCAGCCGACAGGGACAGGGGGTCCCAGATACGCAGTATTTT
CASSRQGQGVPDTQYF
>TRBD2|TRBV5-1|TRBJ2-1|NA
TGCGCCAGCAGCGTAGGCACCGGGACTAGCGTCTACAATGAGCAGTTCTTC
CASSVGTGTSVYNEQFF